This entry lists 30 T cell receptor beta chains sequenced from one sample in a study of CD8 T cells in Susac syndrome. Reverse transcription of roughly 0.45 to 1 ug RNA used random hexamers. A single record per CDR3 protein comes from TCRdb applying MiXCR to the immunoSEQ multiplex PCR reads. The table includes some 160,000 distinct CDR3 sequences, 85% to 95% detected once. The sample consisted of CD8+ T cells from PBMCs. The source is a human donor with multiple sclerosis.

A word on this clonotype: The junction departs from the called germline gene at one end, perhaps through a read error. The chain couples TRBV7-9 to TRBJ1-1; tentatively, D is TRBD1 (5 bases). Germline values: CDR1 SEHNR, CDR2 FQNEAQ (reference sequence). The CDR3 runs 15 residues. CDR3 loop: CASSFSSGPLKGIWF. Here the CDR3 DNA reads TGTGCCAGCAGCTTCAGTTCGGGACCCTTAAAGGGAATCTGGTTT.

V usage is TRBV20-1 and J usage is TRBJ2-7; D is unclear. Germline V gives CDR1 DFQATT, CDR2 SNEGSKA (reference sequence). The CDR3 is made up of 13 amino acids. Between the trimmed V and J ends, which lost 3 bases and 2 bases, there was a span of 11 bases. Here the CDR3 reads CSASGRHTYEQYF. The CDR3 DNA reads TGCAGTGCTAGCGGCAGGCACACCTACGAGCAGTACTTC.

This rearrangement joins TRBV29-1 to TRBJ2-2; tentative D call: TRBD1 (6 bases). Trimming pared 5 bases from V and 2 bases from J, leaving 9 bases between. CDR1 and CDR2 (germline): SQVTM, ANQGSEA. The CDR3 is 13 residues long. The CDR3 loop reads CSVTDSNTGELFF. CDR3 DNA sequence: TGCAGCGTTACGGACAGTAACACCGGGGAGCTGTTTTTT.

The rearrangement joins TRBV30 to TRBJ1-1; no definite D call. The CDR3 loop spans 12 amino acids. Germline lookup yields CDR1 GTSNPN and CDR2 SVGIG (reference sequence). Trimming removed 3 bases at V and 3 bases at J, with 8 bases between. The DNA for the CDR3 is TGTGCCTGGAGGGCAAGCTACACTGAAGCTTTCTTT. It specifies CAWRASYTEAFF.

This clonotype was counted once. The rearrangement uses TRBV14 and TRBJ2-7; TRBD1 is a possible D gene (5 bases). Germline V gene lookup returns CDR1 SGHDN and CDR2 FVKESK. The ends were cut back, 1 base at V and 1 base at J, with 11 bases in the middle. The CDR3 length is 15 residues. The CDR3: CASSQGVGPSYEQYF. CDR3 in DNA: TGTGCCAGCAGCCAAGGGGTGGGGCCTTCCTACGAGCAGTACTTC. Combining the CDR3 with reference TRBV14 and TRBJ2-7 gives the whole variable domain EAGVTQFPSHSVIEKGQTVTLRCDPISGHDNLYWYRRVMGKEIKFLLHFVKESKQDESGMPNNRFLAERTGGTYSTLKVQPAELEDSGVYFCASSQGVGPSYEQYFGPGTRLTVT.

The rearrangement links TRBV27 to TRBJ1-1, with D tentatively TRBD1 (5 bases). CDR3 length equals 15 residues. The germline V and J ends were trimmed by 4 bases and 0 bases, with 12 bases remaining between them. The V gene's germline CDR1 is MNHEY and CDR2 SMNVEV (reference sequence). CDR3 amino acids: CASSSIRVLNTEAFF. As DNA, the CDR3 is TGTGCCAGCAGTTCGATCAGGGTCTTGAACACTGAAGCTTTCTTT.

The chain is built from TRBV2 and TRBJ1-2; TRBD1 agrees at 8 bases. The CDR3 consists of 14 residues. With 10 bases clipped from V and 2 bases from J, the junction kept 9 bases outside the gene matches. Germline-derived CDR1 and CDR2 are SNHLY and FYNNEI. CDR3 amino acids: CATYDGQGNYGYTF. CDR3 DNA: TGTGCCACCTATGACGGACAGGGAAACTATGGCTACACCTTC.

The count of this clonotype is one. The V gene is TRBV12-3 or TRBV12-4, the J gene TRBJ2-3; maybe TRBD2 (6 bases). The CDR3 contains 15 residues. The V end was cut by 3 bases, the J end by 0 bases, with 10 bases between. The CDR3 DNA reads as TGTGCCAGCAGTTTTGGGACTGCTAGCACAGATACGCAGTATTTT. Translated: CASSFGTASTDTQYF.

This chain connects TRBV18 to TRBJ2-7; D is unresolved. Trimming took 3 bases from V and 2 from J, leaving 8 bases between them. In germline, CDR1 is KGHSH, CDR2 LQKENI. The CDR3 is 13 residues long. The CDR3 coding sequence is TGTGCCAGCTCACCGGATCTCCCCTACGAGCAGTACTTC. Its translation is CASSPDLPYEQYF. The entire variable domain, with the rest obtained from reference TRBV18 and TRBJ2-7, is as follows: NAGVMQNPRHLVRRRGQEARLRCSPMKGHSHVYWYRQLPEEGLKFMVYLQKENIIDESGMPKERFSAEFPKEGPSILRIQQVVRGDSAAYFCASSPDLPYEQYFGPGTRLTVT.

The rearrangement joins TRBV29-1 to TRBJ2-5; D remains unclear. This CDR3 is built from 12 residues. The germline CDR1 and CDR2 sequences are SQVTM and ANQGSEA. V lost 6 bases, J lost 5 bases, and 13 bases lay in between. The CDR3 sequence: CSVIQFLETQYF. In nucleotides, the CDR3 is TGCAGCGTCATACAGTTTTTGGAGACCCAGTACTTC.

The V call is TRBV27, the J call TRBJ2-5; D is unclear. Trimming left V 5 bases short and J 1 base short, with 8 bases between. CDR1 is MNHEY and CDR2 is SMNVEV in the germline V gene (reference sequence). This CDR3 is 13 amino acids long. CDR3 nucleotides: TGTGCCAGCAGTCCCAGGATCCAAGAGACCCAGTACTTC. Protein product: CASSPRIQETQYF.

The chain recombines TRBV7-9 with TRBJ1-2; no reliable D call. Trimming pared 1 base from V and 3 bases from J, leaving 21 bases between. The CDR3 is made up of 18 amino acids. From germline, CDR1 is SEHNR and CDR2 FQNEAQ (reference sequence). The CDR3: CASSLDGYVTKEDYGYTF. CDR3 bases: TGTGCCAGCAGCTTAGATGGATACGTGACGAAGGAGGACTATGGCTACACCTTC. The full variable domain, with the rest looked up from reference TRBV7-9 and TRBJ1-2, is DTGVSQNPRHKITKRGQNVTFRCDPISEHNRLYWYRQTLGQGPEFLTYFQNEAQLEKSRLLSDRFSAERPKGSFSTLEIQRTEQGDSAMYLCASSLDGYVTKEDYGYTFGSGTRLTVV.

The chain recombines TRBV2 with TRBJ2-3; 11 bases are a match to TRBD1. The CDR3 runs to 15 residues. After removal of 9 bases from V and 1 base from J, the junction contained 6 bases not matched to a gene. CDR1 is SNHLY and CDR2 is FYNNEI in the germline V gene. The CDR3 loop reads CARGGQGARTDTQYF. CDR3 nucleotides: TGTGCCAGAGGCGGACAGGGGGCTCGCACAGATACGCAGTATTTT.

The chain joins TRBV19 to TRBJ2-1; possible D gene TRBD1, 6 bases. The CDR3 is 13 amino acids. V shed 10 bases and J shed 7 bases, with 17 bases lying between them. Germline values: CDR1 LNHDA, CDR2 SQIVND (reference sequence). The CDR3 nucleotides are TGTGCCACCCAGGGGTATGCCGAGAATGAGCAGTTCTTC. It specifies CATQGYAENEQFF.

Here the CDR3 DNA reads TGCAGCGTTGCACAGGGGGCTGGCTACACCTTC. Encoded protein: CSVAQGAGYTF. The V and J genes are TRBV29-1 and TRBJ1-2; 9 nucleotides align to TRBD1. The CDR3 is 11 amino acids. CDR1 and CDR2 (germline): SQVTM, ANQGSEA. Trimming at V came to 4 bases and at J to 7 bases, leaving 1 base not matched to a gene.

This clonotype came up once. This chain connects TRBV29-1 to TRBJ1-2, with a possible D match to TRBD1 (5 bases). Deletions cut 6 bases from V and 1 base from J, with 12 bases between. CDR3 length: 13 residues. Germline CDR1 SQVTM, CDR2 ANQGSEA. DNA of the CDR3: TGCAGCGTCCACGAGGGACTTAACTATGGCTACACCTTC. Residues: CSVHEGLNYGYTF.

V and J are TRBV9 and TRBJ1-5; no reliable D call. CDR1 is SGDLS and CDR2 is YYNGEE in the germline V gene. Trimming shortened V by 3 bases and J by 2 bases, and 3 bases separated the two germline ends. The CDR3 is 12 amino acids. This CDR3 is CASSGGNQPQHF. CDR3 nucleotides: TGTGCCAGCAGCGGCGGCAATCAGCCCCAGCATTTT.

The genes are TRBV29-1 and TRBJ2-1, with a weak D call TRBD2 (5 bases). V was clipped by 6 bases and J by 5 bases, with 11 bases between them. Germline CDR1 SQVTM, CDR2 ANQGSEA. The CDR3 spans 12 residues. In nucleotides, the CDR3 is TGCAGCGTCCTACTAGAGGACAATGAGCAGTTCTTC. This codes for CSVLLEDNEQFF.

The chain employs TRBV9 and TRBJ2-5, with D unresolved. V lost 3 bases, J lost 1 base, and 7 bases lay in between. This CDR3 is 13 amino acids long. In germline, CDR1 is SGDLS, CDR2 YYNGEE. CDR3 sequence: CASSGRFQETQYF. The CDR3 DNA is TGTGCCAGCAGCGGACGGTTCCAAGAGACCCAGTACTTC.

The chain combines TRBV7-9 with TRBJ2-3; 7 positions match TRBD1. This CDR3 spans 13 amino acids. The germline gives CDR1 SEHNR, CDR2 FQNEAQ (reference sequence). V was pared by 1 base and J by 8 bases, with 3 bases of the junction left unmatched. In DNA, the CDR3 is TGTGCCAGCAGCTTAGAGGGGGCCCGTACGCAGTATTTT. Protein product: CASSLEGARTQYF.

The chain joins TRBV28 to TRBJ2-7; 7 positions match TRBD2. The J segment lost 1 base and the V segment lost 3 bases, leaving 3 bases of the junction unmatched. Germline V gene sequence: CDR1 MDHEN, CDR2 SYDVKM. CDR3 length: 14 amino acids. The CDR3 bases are TGTGCCAGCAGTTTTTCGGGGGGTTCCTACGAGCAGTACTTC. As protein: CASSFSGGSYEQYF.

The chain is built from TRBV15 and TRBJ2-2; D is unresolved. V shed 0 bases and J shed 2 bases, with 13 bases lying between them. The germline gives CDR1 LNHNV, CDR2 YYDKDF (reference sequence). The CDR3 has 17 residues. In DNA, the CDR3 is TGTGCCACCAGCAGAGATCGACGGAGCTCCAACACCGGGGAGCTGTTTTTT. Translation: CATSRDRRSSNTGELFF.

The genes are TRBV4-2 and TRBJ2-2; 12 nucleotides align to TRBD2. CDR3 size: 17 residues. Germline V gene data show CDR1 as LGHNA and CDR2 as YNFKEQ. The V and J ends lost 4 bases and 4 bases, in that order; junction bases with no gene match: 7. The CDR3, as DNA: TGTGCCAGCAGCCCCGAGCTAGCGGGGGGGCCCACCGGGGAGCTGTTTTTT. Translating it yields CASSPELAGGPTGELFF.

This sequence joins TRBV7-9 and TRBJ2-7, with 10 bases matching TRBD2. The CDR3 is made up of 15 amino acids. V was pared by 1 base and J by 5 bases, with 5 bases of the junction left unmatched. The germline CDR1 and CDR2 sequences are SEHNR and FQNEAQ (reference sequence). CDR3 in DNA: TGTGCCAGCAGCTTAGGAACGGGACTAGCGAACGAGCAGTACTTC. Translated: CASSLGTGLANEQYF. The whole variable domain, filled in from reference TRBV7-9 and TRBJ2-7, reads DTGVSQNPRHKITKRGQNVTFRCDPISEHNRLYWYRQTLGQGPEFLTYFQNEAQLEKSRLLSDRFSAERPKGSFSTLEIQRTEQGDSAMYLCASSLGTGLANEQYFGPGTRLTVT.

CDR3 amino acids: CASSDSSYNEQFF. The CDR3 DNA is TGTGCCAGCTCAGATAGCTCCTACAATGAGCAGTTCTTC. The genes are TRBV7-9 and TRBJ2-1; D remains ambiguous. The V and J ends lost 8 bases and 0 bases respectively, with 8 bases between them. CDR3 length: 13 amino acids. From germline, CDR1 is SEHNR and CDR2 FQNEAQ (reference sequence). Supplemented by reference TRBV7-9 and TRBJ2-1, the full variable domain reads DTGVSQNPRHKITKRGQNVTFRCDPISEHNRLYWYRQTLGQGPEFLTYFQNEAQLEKSRLLSDRFSAERPKGSFSTLEIQRTEQGDSAMYLCASSDSSYNEQFFGPGTRLTVL.

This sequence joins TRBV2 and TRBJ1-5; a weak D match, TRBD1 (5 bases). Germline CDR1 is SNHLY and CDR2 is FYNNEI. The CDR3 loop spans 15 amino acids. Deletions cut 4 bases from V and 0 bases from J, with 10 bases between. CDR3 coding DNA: TGTGCCAGCAGTGGACAGCCTTATAGCAATCAGCCCCAGCATTTT. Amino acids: CASSGQPYSNQPQHF.

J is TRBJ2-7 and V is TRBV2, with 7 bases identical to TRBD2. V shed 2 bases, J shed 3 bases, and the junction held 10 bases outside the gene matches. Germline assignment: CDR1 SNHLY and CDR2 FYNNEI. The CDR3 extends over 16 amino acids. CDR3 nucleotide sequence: TGTGCCAGCAGTGAACTTAACGGGGGGACTCTCTACGAGCAGTACTTC. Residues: CASSELNGGTLYEQYF.

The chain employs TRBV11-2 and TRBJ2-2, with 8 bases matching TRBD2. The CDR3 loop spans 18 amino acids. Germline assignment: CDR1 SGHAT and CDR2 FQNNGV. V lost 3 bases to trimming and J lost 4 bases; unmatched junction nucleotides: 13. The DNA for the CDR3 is TGTGCCAGCAGCTTTCCGGCTAGCGGGTCCCGAAGCACCGGGGAGCTGTTTTTT. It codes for CASSFPASGSRSTGELFF.

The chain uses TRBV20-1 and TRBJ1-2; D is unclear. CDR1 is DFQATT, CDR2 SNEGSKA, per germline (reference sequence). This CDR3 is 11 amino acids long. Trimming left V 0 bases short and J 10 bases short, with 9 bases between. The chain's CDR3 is CSARDPPPYTF. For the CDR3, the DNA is TGCAGTGCTAGAGACCCACCCCCCTACACCTTC.

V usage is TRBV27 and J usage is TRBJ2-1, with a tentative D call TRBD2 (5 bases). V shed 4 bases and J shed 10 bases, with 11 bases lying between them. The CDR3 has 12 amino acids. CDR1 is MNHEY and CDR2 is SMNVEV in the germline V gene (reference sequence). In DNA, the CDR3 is TGTGCCAGCAGTTCTGTGCCGGGAGAGCAGTTCTTC. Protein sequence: CASSSVPGEQFF.